This entry is about one T cell receptor beta chain. These data originate in a study of blood T cell repertoires in COVID-19. Profiled with immunoSEQ multiplex PCR; TCRdb holds only in-frame clones, not every one. Of around 170,000 clones in the sample, more than 75% were seen once. Per germline, CDR1 SGHDT and CDR2 YYEEEE. The germline V and J ends were trimmed by 2 bases and 1 base, with 18 bases remaining between them. The CDR3 loop spans 17 amino acids. The sample consisted of PBMCs or T cells enriched from blood (not recorded which). This receptor was identified in a woman aged 50 to 60 who had recovered from COVID-19. The chain is built from TRBV5-6 and TRBJ1-2; no clear D. CDR3 loop: CASSFPGLTTINYGYTF. CDR3 sequence (DNA): TGTGCCAGCAGCTTCCCGGGCTTGACTACGATTAACTATGGCTACACCTTC.